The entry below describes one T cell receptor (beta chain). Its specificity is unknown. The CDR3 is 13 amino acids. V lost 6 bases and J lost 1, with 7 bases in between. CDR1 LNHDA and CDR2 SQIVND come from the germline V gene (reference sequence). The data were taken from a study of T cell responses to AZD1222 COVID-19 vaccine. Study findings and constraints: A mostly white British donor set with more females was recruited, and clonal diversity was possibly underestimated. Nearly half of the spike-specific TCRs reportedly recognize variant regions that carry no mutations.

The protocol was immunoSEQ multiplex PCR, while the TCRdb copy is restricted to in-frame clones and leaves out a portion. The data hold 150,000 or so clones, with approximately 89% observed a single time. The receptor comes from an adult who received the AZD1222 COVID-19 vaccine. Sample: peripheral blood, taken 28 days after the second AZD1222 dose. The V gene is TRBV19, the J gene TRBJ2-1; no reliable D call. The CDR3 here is CASRHLSYNEQFF. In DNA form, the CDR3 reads TGTGCCAGTAGACATCTGTCCTACAATGAGCAGTTCTTC. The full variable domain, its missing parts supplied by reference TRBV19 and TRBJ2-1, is DGGITQSPKYLFRKEGQNVTLSCEQNLNHDAMYWYRQDPGQGLRLIYYSQIVNDFQKGDIAEGYSVSREKKESFPLTVTSAQKNPTAFYLCASRHLSYNEQFFGPGTRLTVL.